The T cell receptor (beta chain) described here comes from a study of long-term antiretroviral therapy in people with HIV. Study-level points and caveats: Controls exceeded HIV repertoires in CDR3 length range.

Trimming pared 5 bases from V and 2 bases from J, leaving 10 bases between. In germline, CDR1 is LNHNV, CDR2 YYDKDF (reference sequence). The CDR3 is 14 residues long. Version v3.0 of the immunoSEQ assay was performed at survey level. Assay: immunoSEQ multiplex PCR; the TCRdb copy retains only in-frame clones and omits some. Among 25,000 to 35,000 clones, 80% to 90% were seen once, and the ten largest hold roughly 7%. Of note for this clone: Its specificity is not known.

The chain joins TRBV15 to TRBJ1-5, with a possible D match to TRBD1 (5 bases). This TCR came from a man aged 45-65 years with HIV. The specimen was unsorted PBMCs, collected approximately 5 years before starting antiretroviral therapy. The DNA of the CDR3 is TGTGCCACCAGCGGCCAACAGGGCAATCAGCCCCAGCATTTT. Translating it yields CATSGQQGNQPQHF.